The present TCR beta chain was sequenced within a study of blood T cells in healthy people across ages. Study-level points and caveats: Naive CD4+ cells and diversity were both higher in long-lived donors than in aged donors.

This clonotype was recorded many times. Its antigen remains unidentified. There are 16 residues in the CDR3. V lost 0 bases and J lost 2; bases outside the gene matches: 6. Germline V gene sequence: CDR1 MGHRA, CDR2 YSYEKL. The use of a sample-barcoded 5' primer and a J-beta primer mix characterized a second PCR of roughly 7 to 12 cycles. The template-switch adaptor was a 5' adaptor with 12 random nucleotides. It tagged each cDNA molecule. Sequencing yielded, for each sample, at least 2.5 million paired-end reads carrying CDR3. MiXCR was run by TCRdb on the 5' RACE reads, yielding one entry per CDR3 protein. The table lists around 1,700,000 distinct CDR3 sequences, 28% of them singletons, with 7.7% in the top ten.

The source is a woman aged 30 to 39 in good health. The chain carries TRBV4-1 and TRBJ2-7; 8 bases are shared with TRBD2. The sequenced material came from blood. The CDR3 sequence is CASSQDPSGGPYEQYF. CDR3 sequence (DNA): TGCGCCAGCAGCCAAGACCCAAGCGGGGGACCCTACGAGCAGTACTTC.